These 28 T cell receptor beta chains share one sample of origin, sequenced in a study of blood T cell repertoires in COVID-19 (dated by TCRdb to 2020 to 2021). The library was prepared using the immunoSEQ multiplex PCR assay. Drawn from immuneACCESS, this table holds only the in-frame rearrangements with V and J called that TCRdb kept. Clones are partly lost; checked studies trace under half to an unresolved V gene and leave the rest unexplained. The sample data list about 130,000 clones, and about 88% of these were observed just once. Of the sample, around 4.6% is held by the ten largest clones. Material for sequencing was peripheral blood. These receptors all stem from a man between 60 and 70 years old with COVID-19, enrolled during active disease.

This chain joins TRBV28 and TRBJ1-4; TRBD1 aligns across 8 bases. The trim removed 7 bases at V and 7 bases at J, leaving 14 bases unmatched. Germline V CDR1 and CDR2: MDHEN, SYDVKM. The CDR3 is 16 residues long. The CDR3 region is CASIQGQGRSSEKLFF. The CDR3 DNA reads as TGTGCCAGCATCCAAGGACAGGGAAGGTCCAGTGAAAAACTGTTTTTT.

The J gene is TRBJ1-1, the V gene TRBV3-1 (or the pseudogene TRBV3-2); TRBD1 matches 9 bases. This CDR3 is built from 15 residues. Germline CDR1 and CDR2: LGHDT and YNNKEL (reference sequence). The junction had 7 bases not matched to a gene; V was cut back by 5 bases and J by 3 bases. DNA of the CDR3: TGTGCCAGCAGCACCCGACAGGGGGTTTACACTGAAGCTTTCTTT. Its protein product is CASSTRQGVYTEAFF.

This clone was seen once. An end of the junction does not agree with germline; a read error may underlie this. This sequence joins TRBV30 and TRBJ2-5; D is unclear. Looked up from germline, CDR1 is GTSNPN and CDR2 is SVGIG (reference sequence). The CDR3 contains 8 residues. CDR3 nucleotide sequence: TGTGCCTCCGAGAACCAGTACTTC. This sequence encodes CASENQYF.

This clone was detected only once. The chain recombines TRBV19 with TRBJ2-3, with 10 bases identical to TRBD1. Unmatched junction bases numbered 7, after V lost 5 bases and J lost 5 bases. CDR3 size: 15 residues. Germline-derived CDR1 and CDR2 are LNHDA and SQIVND (reference sequence). CDR3 region: CASSDGQGVEDTQYF. The CDR3 nucleotides read TGTGCCAGTAGTGACGGACAGGGGGTCGAAGATACGCAGTATTTT.

This chain uses TRBV19 with TRBJ1-5, with a possible D match to TRBD1 (6 bases). The germline V gene has CDR1 LNHDA and CDR2 SQIVND (reference sequence). Between the trimmed V and J ends, which lost 4 bases and 5 bases, there was a span of 18 bases. The CDR3 extends over 16 amino acids. CDR3 sequence reads: CASSNLHGGGDQPQHF. CDR3 nucleotides: TGTGCCAGTAGTAATCTACACGGAGGGGGGGATCAGCCCCAGCATTTT.

The V and J genes are TRBV9 and TRBJ2-2, with D possibly matching TRBD1 (6 bases). V lost 2 bases and J 3 bases, leaving 8 bases between the germline ends. CDR3 length equals 14 residues. Per germline, CDR1 SGDLS and CDR2 YYNGEE. Here the CDR3 reads CASSVDSDTGELFF. The CDR3 DNA follows: TGTGCCAGCAGCGTGGACAGTGACACCGGGGAGCTGTTTTTT.

The chain recombines TRBV6-5 with TRBJ2-7; D might be TRBD2 (6 bases). Germline V gene sequence: CDR1 MNHEY, CDR2 SVGAGI. This CDR3 is built from 14 residues. Between the trimmed V and J ends, which lost 1 base and 4 bases, there was a span of 11 bases. Here the CDR3 reads CASSYFRLGYEQYF. The CDR3 DNA follows: TGTGCCAGCAGTTACTTCCGACTAGGGTACGAGCAGTACTTC.

The chain joins TRBV2 to TRBJ2-3; TRBD1 aligns across 8 bases. The trim removed 5 bases at V and 1 base at J, leaving 5 bases unmatched. Germline loops: CDR1 SNHLY, CDR2 FYNNEI. CDR3 length: 15 amino acids. The DNA for the CDR3 is TGTGCCAGCAGTTCCGGACAGGGCGGCACAGATACGCAGTATTTT. Translated, it gives CASSSGQGGTDTQYF.

The rearrangement uses TRBV6-5 and TRBJ1-2; 9 positions agree with TRBD1. Germline V gene lookup returns CDR1 MNHEY and CDR2 SVGAGI. The J segment lost 8 bases and the V segment lost 6 bases, leaving 7 bases of the junction unmatched. This CDR3 region has 13 residues. Here the CDR3 reads CASRAPGQGGYTF. CDR3 bases: TGTGCCAGCAGAGCACCGGGACAGGGAGGCTACACCTTC.

The V and J genes are TRBV19 and TRBJ1-4, with TRBD1 matching over 9 bases. Per germline, CDR1 LNHDA and CDR2 SQIVND (reference sequence). The CDR3 extends over 15 amino acids. V lost 5 bases to trimming and J lost 6 bases; unmatched junction nucleotides: 7. For the CDR3, the DNA is TGTGCCAGTAGTTTGGGACAGGGAAATGATGAAAAACTGTTTTTT. It encodes CASSLGQGNDEKLFF.

The chain couples TRBV27 to TRBJ2-1, with 10 bases aligning to TRBD2. Germline assignment: CDR1 MNHEY and CDR2 SMNVEV (reference sequence). This CDR3 is 17 amino acids long. J gave up 6 bases and V 7 bases, and 15 bases lay outside the gene matches. The chain's CDR3 is CASIGGGILAGFNEQFF. The CDR3 DNA is TGTGCCAGCATTGGGGGGGGTATACTAGCGGGATTCAATGAGCAGTTCTTC.

The V and J genes are TRBV27 and TRBJ2-7; TRBD2 matches 13 bases. V dropped 5 bases and J dropped 4; count of bases not matched to a gene: 11. This CDR3 is built from 17 residues. Germline CDR1 MNHEY, CDR2 SMNVEV (reference sequence). The CDR3 here is CASSETSGRPPPYEQYF. The DNA for the CDR3 is TGTGCCAGCAGTGAGACTAGCGGGAGGCCCCCGCCTTACGAGCAGTACTTC.

The CDR3 bases are TGTGCCAGCAGCGGGGACAGGGGGCCCGAGCAGTACTTC. Translation gives CASSGDRGPEQYF. The genes are TRBV11-3 and TRBJ2-7, with 12 bases fitting TRBD1. The CDR3 contains 13 residues. Germline V gene lookup returns CDR1 SGHNT and CDR2 YENEEA. V dropped 5 bases and J dropped 6; count of bases not matched to a gene: 2. Full variable domain (outside the CDR3, taken from reference TRBV11-3 and TRBJ2-7): EAGVVQSPRYKIIEKKQPVAFWCNPISGHNTLYWYLQNLGQGPELLIRYENEEAVDDSQLPKDRFSAERLKGVDSTLKIQPAELGDSAVYLCASSGDRGPEQYFGPGTRLTVT.

The rearrangement joins TRBV28 to TRBJ2-1; tentatively, D is TRBD2 (5 bases). The CDR3 consists of 15 residues. V was clipped by 2 bases and J by 0 bases, with 8 bases between them. Germline CDR1 reads MDHEN; CDR2 reads SYDVKM. CDR3 sequence reads: CASSLGGYSYNEQFF. The CDR3 nucleotides are TGTGCCAGCAGTTTAGGCGGGTACTCCTACAATGAGCAGTTCTTC.

This clone was seen just once. This chain joins TRBV19 and TRBJ1-1; weak D call: TRBD1 (6 bases). The V end lost 6 bases, the J end lost 6 bases, and 14 bases lay between the germline ends. Germline V gene data show CDR1 as LNHDA and CDR2 as SQIVND (reference sequence). The CDR3 extends over 13 amino acids. This CDR3 reads CASSLQGRAEAFF. In DNA, the CDR3 is TGTGCCAGTAGCTTACAGGGTAGGGCTGAAGCTTTCTTT.

The V and J genes are TRBV5-5 and TRBJ1-1; 7 bases match TRBD1. This CDR3 is 16 amino acids long. V was pared by 4 bases and J by 1 base, with 10 bases of the junction left unmatched. Germline values: CDR1 SGHKS, CDR2 YYEKEE (reference sequence). CDR3 sequence reads: CASSPDRAGGNTEAFF. Here the CDR3 DNA reads TGTGCCAGCAGCCCTGACAGGGCGGGGGGGAACACTGAAGCTTTCTTT.

This clone was recorded once. This sequence joins TRBV28 and TRBJ1-2; tentative D call: TRBD1 (6 bases). Trimming cost V 6 bases and J 3 bases, with 20 bases left between them. The CDR3 contains 16 residues. The germline CDR1 and CDR2 sequences are MDHEN and SYDVKM. DNA for the CDR3: TGTGCCAGCAGCTCACAGGGTGAGGCTTTGCACTATGGCTACACCTTC. Translated, it gives CASSSQGEALHYGYTF.

The chain has TRBV10-1 and TRBJ2-1; a weak D match, TRBD1 (6 bases). CDR1 and CDR2 from the germline V gene are WNHNN and SYGVQD (reference sequence). V lost 5 bases to trimming and J lost 1 base, with 18 bases between them. This CDR3 has 17 residues. In DNA, the CDR3 is TGCGCCAGCAGTATCCAGGGGTCGGCTCCGTCCTACAATGAGCAGTTCTTC. Translation: CASSIQGSAPSYNEQFF.

V and J are TRBV5-1 and TRBJ2-2, with 9 bases that match TRBD2. V was pared by 2 bases and J by 0 bases, with 2 bases of the junction left unmatched. CDR3 length equals 16 residues. Germline CDR1 and CDR2: SGHRS and YFSETQ. This chain's CDR3 is CASSFRLAANTGELFF. CDR3 nucleotides: TGCGCCAGCAGCTTCCGACTAGCGGCGAACACCGGGGAGCTGTTTTTT.

V is TRBV5-4 and J is TRBJ2-3, with D perhaps TRBD1 (5 bases). The ends were cut back, 3 bases at V and 4 bases at J, with 12 bases in the middle. The CDR3 covers 14 residues. The germline gives CDR1 SGHNT, CDR2 YYREEE (reference sequence). Written as DNA, the CDR3 is TGTGCCAGCAGCTCCCCAGGGCCCGCAGATACGCAGTATTTT. This translates into CASSSPGPADTQYF.

J is TRBJ2-1 and V is TRBV10-2; D perhaps matches TRBD2 (6 bases). Germline V gene lookup returns CDR1 WSHSY and CDR2 SAAADI. Between the trimmed V and J ends, which lost 6 bases and 1 base, there was a span of 13 bases. The CDR3 consists of 15 residues. CDR3 DNA: TGCGCCAGCAGAGAATTAGCGGATTCCTACAATGAGCAGTTCTTC. Its protein is CASRELADSYNEQFF.

This chain connects TRBV6-4 to TRBJ1-5, with D unclear. V was pared by 7 bases and J by 7 bases, with 11 bases between. This CDR3 comprises 12 residues. The V gene's germline CDR1 is MRHNA and CDR2 SNTAGT. The CDR3 DNA reads as TGTGCCAGCACTCCGGGGAGGCAGCCCCAGCATTTT. Its protein is CASTPGRQPQHF.

The chain uses TRBV6-4 and TRBJ2-2; D possibly corresponds to TRBD1 (5 bases). The CDR3 spans 14 residues. V was cut by 5 bases and J by 3 bases, with 10 bases left in between. The germline CDR1 and CDR2 sequences are MRHNA and SNTAGT. Here the CDR3 reads CASSRQGDTGELFF. The CDR3 DNA sequence: TGTGCCAGCAGTCGGCAGGGCGACACCGGGGAGCTGTTTTTT.

The chain couples TRBV27 to TRBJ2-2; the match to TRBD2 covers 9 bases. Per the germline V gene, CDR1 is MNHEY and CDR2 is SMNVEV (reference sequence). This CDR3 comprises 17 residues. The trim removed 1 base at V and 3 bases at J, leaving 6 bases unmatched. The CDR3, as DNA: TGTGCCAGCAGTTTATACTTAGCGGGAGTGGACACCGGGGAGCTGTTTTTT. Translation gives CASSLYLAGVDTGELFF.

This rearrangement joins TRBV9 to TRBJ1-2, with TRBD1 as a possible D gene (5 bases). The V gene's germline CDR1 is SGDLS and CDR2 YYNGEE. This CDR3 comprises 13 residues. Trimming left V 4 bases short and J 3 bases short, with 10 bases between. For the CDR3, the DNA is TGTGCCAGCAGCCGGGGGGAGGACTATGGCTACACCTTC. This sequence encodes CASSRGEDYGYTF.

The chain has TRBV10-1 and TRBJ2-5, with D maybe TRBD2 (5 bases). The CDR3 has 16 residues. CDR1 and CDR2 (germline): WNHNN, SYGVQD (reference sequence). V lost 3 bases, J lost 4 bases, and 18 bases lay in between. The CDR3 region has the DNA TGCGCCAGCAGTGACTCGAGGACTCCCCGTGCAGAGACCCAGTACTTC. Its translation is CASSDSRTPRAETQYF.

This clone turned up a few times. This chain joins TRBV6-2 or TRBV6-3 and TRBJ1-1, with 12 bases aligning to TRBD1. The CDR3 consists of 17 residues. Germline loops: CDR1 MNHEY, CDR2 SVGEGT. V dropped 1 base and J dropped 0; count of bases not matched to a gene: 3. The CDR3 DNA sequence: TGTGCCAGCAGTTACTTTGGGACAGGGGGCCTGAACACTGAAGCTTTCTTT. As protein: CASSYFGTGGLNTEAFF.

The gene calls are TRBV5-6 and TRBJ2-5; TRBD2 aligns across 12 bases. Trimming at V came to 0 bases and at J to 3 bases, leaving 3 bases not matched to a gene. In germline, CDR1 is SGHDT, CDR2 YYEEEE. CDR3 length equals 16 residues. CDR3 coding DNA: TGTGCCAGCAGCTTGGGACCTAGCGGGAGGGAAGAGACCCAGTACTTC. Amino acids: CASSLGPSGREETQYF.